Listed here are 14 T cell receptor beta chains from one sample, sequenced in a study of type 1 regulatory T cells. Their cognate antigens are unknown. TCRdb analysed the reads with MiXCR anew, one entry per CDR3 protein. The sample lists fewer than 80,000 distinct CDR3 sequences, about a fifth occurring once. General study findings and limits: Type 1 regulatory T cells had a more restricted TCR repertoire than non-type 1 regulatory T cells.

The sequenced sample consisted of cultured type 1 regulatory T (Tr1) cells, either the whole culture or a sorted fraction (not recorded which). Receptors were obtained from a human donor in good health.

This clonotype has at least ten counts. The chain uses TRBV5-1 and TRBJ2-7, with 10 bases aligning to TRBD2. Germline values: CDR1 SGHRS, CDR2 YFSETQ. V gave up 0 bases and J gave up 2 bases; unmatched junction bases: 8. This CDR3 has 17 residues. Here the CDR3 reads CASSLDPSGRTPYEQYF. DNA of the CDR3: TGCGCCAGCAGCTTGGACCCTAGCGGGAGAACCCCCTACGAGCAGTACTTC.

The rearrangement joins TRBV28 to TRBJ1-2; 8 bases match TRBD1. The CDR3 is 12 residues long. The J segment lost 3 bases and the V segment lost 8 bases, leaving 2 bases of the junction unmatched. Germline CDR1 is MDHEN and CDR2 is SYDVKM. The CDR3 loop reads CASGTGYYGYTF. CDR3 sequence (DNA): TGTGCCAGCGGGACAGGCTACTATGGCTACACCTTC.

J is TRBJ2-7 and V is TRBV27; 9 positions match TRBD2. The germline V gene encodes CDR1 MNHEY and CDR2 SMNVEV (reference sequence). V gave up 6 bases and J gave up 6 bases; unmatched junction bases: 12. This CDR3 is 15 amino acids long. The CDR3 here is CASSSSGTSFSEQYF. CDR3 DNA sequence: TGTGCCAGCAGCTCATCCGGGACTAGCTTCAGCGAGCAGTACTTC.

This chain joins TRBV12-3 or TRBV12-4 and TRBJ2-3, with D tentatively TRBD1 (7 bases). The CDR3 sequence is 15 residues long. Trimming stripped 6 bases from V and 2 bases from J, with 15 bases between. Here the CDR3 reads CASRLRDSPTDTQYF. DNA for the CDR3: TGTGCCAGCAGATTGCGGGACAGCCCCACAGATACGCAGTATTTT.

This clonotype has just a few counts. One end of the junction does not line up with germline, which may come from a read error. V and J are TRBV6-6 and TRBJ1-1; no clear D. The CDR3 length is 11 residues. The germline V gene encodes CDR1 MNHNY and CDR2 SVGAGI (reference sequence). The CDR3 spells CTSSNGVEAFF. DNA for the CDR3: TGTACCAGCAGCAACGGGGTTGAAGCTTTCTTT.

This clonotype was recorded a few times. V is TRBV7-9 and J is TRBJ1-1; no clear D. Germline CDR1 is SEHNR and CDR2 is FQNEAQ (reference sequence). Trimming stripped 1 base from V and 2 bases from J, with 5 bases between. CDR3 length: 13 amino acids. This CDR3 is CASSLEANTEAFF. The CDR3 DNA sequence: TGTGCCAGCAGCTTAGAAGCAAACACTGAAGCTTTCTTT. Variable domain in full (rest from reference TRBV7-9 and TRBJ1-1): DTGVSQNPRHKITKRGQNVTFRCDPISEHNRLYWYRQTLGQGPEFLTYFQNEAQLEKSRLLSDRFSAERPKGSFSTLEIQRTEQGDSAMYLCASSLEANTEAFFGQGTRLTVV.

The rearrangement uses TRBV6-2 or TRBV6-3 and TRBJ1-4; D is possibly TRBD1 (5 bases). Germline lookup yields CDR1 MNHEY and CDR2 SVGEGT. CDR3 length: 12 residues. Trimming cost V 5 bases and J 6 bases, with 7 bases left between them. The CDR3 loop is CASSGTDEKLFF. Written as DNA, the CDR3 is TGTGCCAGCAGTGGGACGGATGAAAAACTGTTTTTT.

The chain employs TRBV20-1 and TRBJ2-5; the D gene is possibly TRBD2 (5 bases). This CDR3 has 12 amino acids. CDR1 is DFQATT, CDR2 SNEGSKA, per germline (reference sequence). Trimming removed 6 bases at V and 7 bases at J, with 15 bases between. DNA of the CDR3: TGCAGTGCACAAGCACTGGCGGGGACCCAGTACTTC. It codes for CSAQALAGTQYF.

The chain employs TRBV6-1 and TRBJ2-7; TRBD2 matches 9 bases. Losses at the gene ends were 3 bases for V and 4 bases for J; bases not matched to a gene: 4. CDR1 is MNHNS and CDR2 is SASEGT in the germline V gene. The CDR3 is 14 residues long. The CDR3 reads CASSEALAGYEQYF. Here the CDR3 DNA reads TGTGCCAGCAGTGAGGCGCTAGCGGGATACGAGCAGTACTTC.

This clonotype was seen a handful of times. The chain joins TRBV9 to TRBJ2-1; maybe TRBD2 (5 bases). The CDR3 spans 14 residues. From germline, CDR1 is SGDLS and CDR2 YYNGEE. Trimming cost V 4 bases and J 2 bases, with 10 bases left between them. The CDR3 sequence is CASSPSGTYNEQFF. CDR3 nucleotide sequence: TGTGCCAGCAGCCCCAGCGGCACCTACAATGAGCAGTTCTTC.

This clonotype was seen only a few times. The rearrangement joins TRBV12-3 or TRBV12-4 to TRBJ1-2; D is unclear. This CDR3 region has 13 residues. Trimming shortened V by 6 bases and J by 4 bases, and 12 bases separated the two germline ends. The chain's CDR3 is CASRPGSFYGYTF. For the CDR3, the DNA is TGTGCCAGCAGGCCGGGCAGCTTCTATGGCTACACCTTC.

This rearrangement joins TRBV11-2 to TRBJ2-7; D remains ambiguous. The germline CDR1 and CDR2 sequences are SGHAT and FQNNGV. The CDR3 runs to 13 residues. Between the trimmed V and J ends, which lost 0 bases and 5 bases, there was a span of 8 bases. The DNA of the CDR3 is TGTGCCAGCAGCTTAGATAGGGCCCACGAGCAGTACTTC. Translation: CASSLDRAHEQYF.

This clonotype was detected only a few times. The J gene is TRBJ2-3, the V gene TRBV27; perhaps TRBD2 as D (5 bases). Per germline, CDR1 MNHEY and CDR2 SMNVEV (reference sequence). V lost 5 bases, J lost 0 bases, and 9 bases lay in between. The CDR3 runs to 14 residues. In DNA, the CDR3 is TGTGCCAGCAGTCGGTGGACTAGCACAGATACGCAGTATTTT. Amino acids: CASSRWTSTDTQYF.

This clonotype has ten or more counts. This chain links TRBV29-1 with TRBJ2-7; D gene unclear. The V end lost 6 bases, the J end lost 3 bases, and 9 bases lay between the germline ends. The CDR3 covers 11 residues. CDR1 is SQVTM and CDR2 is ANQGSEA in the germline V gene. CDR3 bases: TGCAGCGTGGACGACCTCTACGAGCAGTACTTC. It is translated as CSVDDLYEQYF.